These T cell receptor beta chains were read from a single sample in a study of blood T cell repertoires in COVID-19. The protocol was immunoSEQ multiplex PCR, while the TCRdb copy is restricted to in-frame clones and leaves out a portion. The sample lists 100,000 to 150,000 clones; approximately 74% were seen once. The source material was peripheral blood. These receptors all come from a man aged 55 to 70 with acute or convalescent COVID-19. Both conserved end residues are part of each CDR3. The D gene is left open where the match is weak. Rows give clone size only sometimes, using once, few, many, or a class for an expanded clone.

TRBV10-1	TRBJ2-7	.	TRBD1	TGCGCCAGCAGTGAGTCCGGGACAGGGGCCCTAAAGCAGTACTTC	CASSESGTGALKQYF
TRBV6-1	TRBJ1-5	.	TRBD1	TGTGCCAGCAGTGAAGTTGGGGCCAGGGGGTATCAGCCCCAGCATTTT	CASSEVGARGYQPQHF
TRBV6-2/TRBV6-3	TRBJ2-3	.	.	TGTGCCAGCAGTTACGGTTTGGGGCCTACTACAGATACGCAGTATTTT	CASSYGLGPTTDTQYF
TRBV13	TRBJ2-7	.	TRBD2	TGTGCCAGCAGCCGTAGCGGGGGGGGATCCTACGAGCAGTACTTC	CASSRSGGGSYEQYF
TRBV5-1	TRBJ2-2	.	.	TGCGCCAGCAGCGTTCAGGGGAACACCGGGGAGCTGTTTTTT	CASSVQGNTGELFF
TRBV9	TRBJ1-2	few	.	TGTGCCAGCAGCGTAACGTCGGACTCGCCCTACTACACCTTC	CASSVTSDSPYYTF
TRBV9	TRBJ2-1	.	TRBD2	TGTGCCAGCAGCGGGGTAGCGGGAGGGTTATCCTACAATGAGCAGTTCTTC	CASSGVAGGLSYNEQFF
TRBV18	TRBJ1-2	few	.	TGTGCCAGCTCACCGGCCGGGAGGAGCTACACCTTC	CASSPAGRSYTF
TRBV7-2	TRBJ2-3	.	TRBD2	TGTGCCAGCAGCTTAGAACTAGCGGCAGATACGCAGTATTTT	CASSLELAADTQYF
TRBV30	TRBJ1-1	.	TRBD1	TGTGCCTGGAATCCCAGGGGGACGGGTAAGGAGGAAGCTTTCTTT	CAWNPRGTGKEEAFF
TRBV2	TRBJ2-7	.	TRBD2	TGTGCCAGCAGTGAGGGGGGTAGCGGGAACGAGCAGTACTTC	CASSEGGSGNEQYF
TRBV5-1	TRBJ2-4	.	.	TGCGCCAGCAGCTCGGACAGCGTGAAAAACATTCAGTACTTC	CASSSDSVKNIQYF
TRBV11-3	TRBJ2-7	.	.	TGTGCCAGCAGCTTAGATCCGGCCGGCGGTGGCTACTTC	CASSLDPAGGGYF
TRBV27	TRBJ1-1	few	.	TGTGCCAGCTATCAAGGAGTTAACACTGAAGCTTTCTTT	CASYQGVNTEAFF
TRBV13	TRBJ2-5	.	.	TGTGCCAGCAGCCTCACAGGGACCAGGGAGACCCAGTACTTC	CASSLTGTRETQYF
TRBV30	TRBJ2-7	.	.	TGTGCCTGGAGTTGGAACAGGGGGGGCAACGAGCAGTACTTC	CAWSWNRGGNEQYF
TRBV19	TRBJ1-1	.	.	TGTGCCAGTAGTGCACAGGGTCAAGGGACTGAAGCTTTCTTT	CASSAQGQGTEAFF
TRBV21-1	TRBJ2-7	.	.	TGTGCCAGCCCCGGCCGGGCCGGGACAGCCGTCTTGGGGCAGTACTTC	CASPGRAGTAVLGQYF
TRBV5-1	TRBJ2-2	.	.	TGCGCCAGCAGCCCCGTTGCAGGGGCCACCGGGGAGCTGTTTTTT	CASSPVAGATGELFF
TRBV27	TRBJ1-4	.	.	TGTGCCAGCGCCGAAACAGTTTACGAAAAACTGTTTTTT	CASAETVYEKLFF
TRBV24-1	TRBJ1-3	.	.	TGTGCCACCCTCACAAGCTCTGGAAACACCATATATTTT	CATLTSSGNTIYF
TRBV6-1	TRBJ2-7	.	.	TGTGCCAGCAGTGAGACTGACTCCTACGAGCAGTACTTC	CASSETDSYEQYF
TRBV6-5	TRBJ1-6	.	TRBD1	TGTGCCAGCAGTAGGGACAGTGATAATTCACCCCTCCACTTT	CASSRDSDNSPLHF
TRBV5-1	TRBJ2-1	.	TRBD2	TGCGCCAGCAGCGCCGGGACTAGCGGACCCTCCTACAATGAGCAGTTCTTC	CASSAGTSGPSYNEQFF
TRBV21-1	TRBJ1-5	few	.	TGTGCCAATCGAGCCCGGACAGGGTGTCAATATAGCAATCAGCCCCAGCATTTT	CANRARTGCQYSNQPQHF